This TCR beta chain is from a study of T cell changes during pregnancy in multiple sclerosis. Only in-frame clones appear in the TCRdb table, and some are missing; sequencing was by immunoSEQ multiplex PCR. The table lists approximately 20,000 clones, approximately 84% of them singletons, with about 7.7% in the top ten. V was clipped by 6 bases and J by 5 bases; unmatched bases: 7. The CDR3 covers 15 residues. The germline V gene encodes CDR1 PRHDT and CDR2 FYEKMQ (reference sequence). V is TRBV13 and J is TRBJ1-6; 7 bases agree with TRBD1. This clonotype was sampled from a female donor with multiple sclerosis, enrolled in a pregnancy study. Sample: CD8+ T cells from peripheral blood mononuclear cells, taken after pregnancy. The DNA for the CDR3 is TGTGCCAGCAGTCGAAGGGGACAGCATAATTCACCCCTCCACTTT. Encoded protein: CASSRRGQHNSPLHF. The full variable domain, completed using reference TRBV13 and TRBJ1-6, is AAGVIQSPRHLIKEKRETATLKCYPIPRHDTVYWYQQGPGQDPQFLISFYEKMQSDKGSIPDRFSAQQFSDYHSELNMSSLELGDSALYFCASSRRGQHNSPLHFGNGTRLTVT.